The entry below describes one TCR beta chain. These data belong to a study of T cell changes during pregnancy in multiple sclerosis. Sequencing was performed with immunoSEQ multiplex PCR; in TCRdb, only in-frame clones are kept and a portion is missing. The repertoire consists of roughly 50,000 clones, with around 94% occurring once and the leading ten covering less than 0.85%. The sequencing used CD4+ T cells from peripheral blood mononuclear cells, collected in the third trimester of pregnancy. The receptor's source is a female donor with multiple sclerosis, enrolled in a pregnancy study.

The CDR3 nucleotides read TGCGCCAGCAGCCAAATGAGCGTCGGGCGGACTCATGAAAAACTGTTTTTT. It encodes CASSQMSVGRTHEKLFF. The J gene is TRBJ1-4, the V gene TRBV4-3; D is ambiguous. V lost 2 bases and J 6 bases, leaving 19 bases between the germline ends. Germline loops: CDR1 LGHNA, CDR2 YSLEER. There are 17 residues in the CDR3.